This T cell receptor (beta chain) was documented in a study of cytomegalovirus exposure and HLA in healthy donors. Study conclusions and caveats: Another analysis was done later, and it associated approximately 17,000 TCR beta sequences with HLA alleles at 0.05 false discovery rate. Later analysis indicated greater clonal expansion among HLA-associated TCR beta chains than among equally common other chains. Rarity held for most TCR sequences, but there were some public TCRs that occurred in many donors. Presence/absence comparisons presumed near-even sequencing depth among donors.

With 60 Vbeta and 13 Jbeta primers, the PCR was carried out. Clones were read by immunoSEQ multiplex PCR, and TCRdb kept only the in-frame ones, dropping some. The repertoire includes about 200,000 clones, under 90% of them detected once, and approximately 0.098% sits in the top ten. Trimming shortened V by 2 bases and J by 0 bases, and 14 bases separated the two germline ends. Germline assignment: CDR1 KGHSH and CDR2 LQKENI. The CDR3 is made up of 16 amino acids. Concerning this clone: No antigen is known for it.

The receptor was isolated from a boy younger than 10 in good health and CMV-seronegative. The specimen sequenced was PBMCs. The V gene is TRBV18, the J gene TRBJ2-7; no reliable D call. CDR3 sequence: CASSPASTQSSYEQYF. The CDR3 DNA follows: TGTGCCAGCTCACCAGCGTCGACTCAGAGCTCCTACGAGCAGTACTTC.